The 18 T cell receptor beta chains below were found in one sample sequenced in a study of OX40 agonist ivuxolimab in advanced cancers. The assay was immunoSEQ multiplex PCR, and TCRdb's table has in-frame clones only and misses some. This table holds more than 80,000 clones, 94% found once. Here the sequenced sample was CD4+ or CD8+ T cells sorted from blood, taken in a trial of the OX40 agonist ivuxolimab. These receptors originate from an adult with an advanced solid tumor such as melanoma, head and neck, liver or kidney cancer.

This sequence joins TRBV11-2 and TRBJ2-1; TRBD1 matches 7 bases. The CDR3 is 15 residues long. Germline V lookup: CDR1 SGHAT, CDR2 FQNNGV. V gave up 5 bases and J gave up 4 bases; unmatched junction bases: 8. In DNA form, the CDR3 reads TGTGCCAGCAGCATGGACAGGAGTTCATACAATGAGCAGTTCTTC. Translation gives CASSMDRSSYNEQFF.

V gene TRBV4-3 combines with J gene TRBJ2-3; the D gene could be TRBD1 or TRBD2 (5 bases each). Germline values: CDR1 LGHNA, CDR2 YSLEER. V lost 1 base, J lost 5 bases, and 13 bases lay in between. The CDR3 is 15 amino acids. CDR3 in amino acids: CASSQAGRERDTQYF. DNA for the CDR3: TGCGCCAGCAGCCAAGCTGGCAGGGAGAGAGATACGCAGTATTTT.

V is TRBV4-1 and J is TRBJ2-2; D possibly corresponds to TRBD2 (5 bases). CDR3 length: 16 amino acids. Germline lookup yields CDR1 MGHRA and CDR2 YSYEKL. Trimming pared 1 base from V and 8 bases from J, leaving 17 bases between. The CDR3 bases are TGCGCCAGCAGCCAAGCTGAGAAACTAGTTTCAGGGGAGCTGTTTTTT. This translates into CASSQAEKLVSGELFF.

The V gene is TRBV6-5, the J gene TRBJ2-1; unclear D gene. There are 13 residues in the CDR3. The germline CDR1 and CDR2 sequences are MNHEY and SVGAGI. V gave up 0 bases and J gave up 9 bases, with 9 bases separating them. CDR3: CASSYSFRSEQFF. In DNA, the CDR3 is TGTGCCAGCAGTTACTCGTTCCGGTCTGAGCAGTTCTTC.

The chain couples TRBV19 to TRBJ2-3; the match to TRBD2 covers 13 bases. The CDR3 totals 20 residues. The germline V gene has CDR1 LNHDA and CDR2 SQIVND (reference sequence). J was trimmed by 2 bases and V by 3 bases; bases with no gene match: 14. CDR3 DNA sequence: TGTGCCAGTAGTATCCCGGGACTAGCGGGATTTCGGCGCCCCACAGATACGCAGTATTTT. Residues: CASSIPGLAGFRRPTDTQYF. Filled out from reference TRBV19 and TRBJ2-3, the complete variable domain reads DGGITQSPKYLFRKEGQNVTLSCEQNLNHDAMYWYRQDPGQGLRLIYYSQIVNDFQKGDIAEGYSVSREKKESFPLTVTSAQKNPTAFYLCASSIPGLAGFRRPTDTQYFGPGTRLTVL.

CDR3 DNA sequence: TGCGCCAGCAGCTTCGGGGGCAGCGTGGAGACCCAGTACTTC. The encoded protein is CASSFGGSVETQYF. V is TRBV5-1 and J is TRBJ2-5; the D gene could be TRBD1 or TRBD2 (6 bases each). CDR3 length equals 14 residues. Looked up from germline, CDR1 is SGHRS and CDR2 is YFSETQ. Trimming took 2 bases from V and 5 from J, leaving 13 bases between them.

J is TRBJ2-5 and V is TRBV6-5; D might be TRBD1 (6 bases). Germline assignment: CDR1 MNHEY and CDR2 SVGAGI. The CDR3 sequence is 14 residues long. V gave up 2 bases and J gave up 5 bases, with 12 bases separating them. CDR3 sequence reads: CASSYAGTTETQYF. In nucleotides, the CDR3 is TGTGCCAGCAGTTACGCCGGGACAACCGAGACCCAGTACTTC.

This clone was observed a single time. The chain recombines TRBV6-5 with TRBJ1-1; the D is unclear. Trimming took 0 bases from V and 8 from J, leaving 10 bases between them. The germline V gene has CDR1 MNHEY and CDR2 SVGAGI. The CDR3 length is 13 residues. The CDR3 nucleotides read TGTGCCAGCAGTTACTCCAGCAGGACGGAAGCTTTCTTT. Its translation is CASSYSSRTEAFF.

This chain uses TRBV9 with TRBJ2-1, with D perhaps TRBD2 (5 bases). Germline V gene data show CDR1 as SGDLS and CDR2 as YYNGEE. This CDR3 contains 15 residues. With 1 base removed from V and 4 bases from J, the gap between germline ends came to 12 bases. The chain's CDR3 is CASSVYPGSYNEQFF. The CDR3 DNA follows: TGTGCCAGCAGCGTATATCCGGGGTCATACAATGAGCAGTTCTTC.

J is TRBJ1-2 and V is TRBV26; the table's TRBD1 call for D was not verified on the DNA. TRBV26 is reported as a pseudogene. The length of the CDR3 is 14 residues. Here the CDR3 DNA reads TGTGCCACCTCCCCTCCGGACACATACTATGGCTACACCTTC. As protein: CATSPPDTYYGYTF.

J is TRBJ2-7 and V is TRBV30, with 7 bases matching TRBD2. The junction had 11 bases not matched to a gene; V was cut back by 5 bases and J by 7 bases. Germline CDR1 GTSNPN, CDR2 SVGIG (reference sequence). CDR3 length: 13 amino acids. DNA for the CDR3: TGTGCCTGGTCCGGGACTAACCTGTGGGAGCAGTACTTC. Translating gives CAWSGTNLWEQYF.

The chain links TRBV14 to TRBJ2-3; perhaps D is TRBD1 or TRBD2 (5 bases each). V was shortened by 0 bases and J by 6 bases, with 10 bases between the two germline ends. Per germline, CDR1 SGHDN and CDR2 FVKESK. This CDR3 contains 14 residues. CDR3 sequence reads: CASSQEHGADTQYF. The CDR3 DNA reads TGTGCCAGCAGCCAAGAACACGGGGCCGATACGCAGTATTTT. The whole variable domain, remainder taken from reference TRBV14 and TRBJ2-3, is EAGVTQFPSHSVIEKGQTVTLRCDPISGHDNLYWYRRVMGKEIKFLLHFVKESKQDESGMPNNRFLAERTGGTYSTLKVQPAELEDSGVYFCASSQEHGADTQYFGPGTRLTVL.

CDR3 nucleotides: TGTGCCAGCAGTTTAAGGGTTGTGCCGCTAGGGCAGTATTTT. This codes for CASSLRVVPLGQYF. The V call is TRBV27, the J call TRBJ2-3; no clear D. Germline CDR1 and CDR2: MNHEY and SMNVEV (reference sequence). Trimming removed 2 bases from V and 11 bases from J, with 17 bases in between. This CDR3 region has 14 residues.

DNA for the CDR3: TGTGCCAGCAGTCCCCTAGGGGAGATGGGGCAGTACTTC. Protein product: CASSPLGEMGQYF. This chain uses TRBV28 with TRBJ2-7; D may correspond to TRBD1 or TRBD2 (5 bases each). The CDR3 extends over 13 amino acids. Germline CDR1 reads MDHEN; CDR2 reads SYDVKM. V gave up 5 bases and J gave up 9 bases, with 17 bases separating them. Using reference TRBV28 and TRBJ2-7 for the parts outside the CDR3, the full variable domain is DVKVTQSSRYLVKRTGEKVFLECVQDMDHENMFWYRQDPGLGLRLIYFSYDVKMKEKGDIPEGYSVSREKKERFSLILESASTNQTSMYLCASSPLGEMGQYFGPGTRLTVT.

This rearrangement joins TRBV12-5 to TRBJ1-4; no clear D gene. The CDR3 contains 15 residues. CDR1 is LGHNT, CDR2 FRNRAP, per germline. V gave up 5 bases and J gave up 5 bases, with 15 bases separating them. CDR3 DNA sequence: TGTGCTAGTGGTCCTGACCGGGGAACCAATGAAAAACTGTTTTTT. Encoded protein: CASGPDRGTNEKLFF.

The gene calls are TRBV5-6 and TRBJ2-3; tentatively, D is TRBD2 (5 bases). Germline-derived CDR1 and CDR2 are SGHDT and YYEEEE. The CDR3 runs 13 residues. Trimming removed 2 bases from V and 3 bases from J, with 7 bases in between. The CDR3, as DNA: TGTGCCAGCAGCTTCGGGGTTACAGATACGCAGTATTTT. Translated: CASSFGVTDTQYF.

V is TRBV14 and J is TRBJ2-5; D perhaps matches TRBD1 (6 bases). V lost 0 bases and J 2 bases, leaving 10 bases between the germline ends. The CDR3 spans 15 residues. CDR1 and CDR2 (germline): SGHDN, FVKESK. The CDR3 sequence is CASSQDRGKQETQYF. Here the CDR3 DNA reads TGTGCCAGCAGCCAAGACAGGGGAAAACAAGAGACCCAGTACTTC.

This clone appeared a single time. The chain uses TRBV27 and TRBJ2-1; D gene ambiguous. Germline V gene data show CDR1 as MNHEY and CDR2 as SMNVEV (reference sequence). The V and J ends lost 1 base and 5 bases respectively, with 9 bases between them. There are 14 residues in the CDR3. The CDR3 loop reads CASSLFGADNEQFF. The CDR3 DNA is TGTGCCAGCAGTTTATTTGGCGCCGACAATGAGCAGTTCTTC.